Included here is one T cell receptor beta chain sequence, with context. This sample was included in a study of blood T cell repertoires in COVID-19. Study-wide context: Acute-phase and convalescent COVID-19 samples originated in the United States, Italy and Spain. The cDNA or gDNA used as material had been derived from T cells, B-cell-depleted T cells, or PBMCs.

Patients of the Seattle cohort, enrolled during active infection, were followed longitudinally. Germline lookup yields CDR1 MNHEY and CDR2 SMNVEV (reference sequence). The trim removed 2 bases at V and 3 bases at J, leaving 9 bases unmatched. The CDR3 extends over 17 amino acids. In the source study's methods: Estimation of nucleated cell counts relied on the amplification of reference gene primers. The data were produced by immunoSEQ multiplex PCR, yet TCRdb's version contains in-frame clones alone and is incomplete. V and J calls plus clone size are reproduced from that table; the DNA served to infer D and trimming. The sample carries about 130,000 clones, roughly 90% recorded once.

The sequenced sample was peripheral blood. This TCR was recovered from a man in his fifties or sixties with COVID-19, enrolled during active disease. The chain is built from TRBV27 and TRBJ2-1, with TRBD1 matching 8 bases. The CDR3 nucleotides are TGTGCCAGCAGTTTAGGCCGGGGACAGGTCAGCTACAATGAGCAGTTCTTC. Protein sequence: CASSLGRGQVSYNEQFF.